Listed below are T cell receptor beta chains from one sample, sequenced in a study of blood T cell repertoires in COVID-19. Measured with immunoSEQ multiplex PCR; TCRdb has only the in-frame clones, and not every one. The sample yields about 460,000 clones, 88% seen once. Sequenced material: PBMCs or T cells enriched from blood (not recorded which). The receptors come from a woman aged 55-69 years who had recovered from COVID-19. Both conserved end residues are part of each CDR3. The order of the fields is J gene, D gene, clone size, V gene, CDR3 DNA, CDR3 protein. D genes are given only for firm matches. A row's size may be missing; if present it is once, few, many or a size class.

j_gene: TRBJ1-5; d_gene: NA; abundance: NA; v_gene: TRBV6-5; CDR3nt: TGTGCCAGCAGTTCCGGGAAACTGAATCAGCCCCAGCATTTT; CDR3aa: CASSSGKLNQPQHF
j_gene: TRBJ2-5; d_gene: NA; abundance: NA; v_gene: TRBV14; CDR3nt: TGTGCCAGCAGGCGGGCGGGCGGACAAGAGACCCAGTACTTC; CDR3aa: CASRRAGGQETQYF
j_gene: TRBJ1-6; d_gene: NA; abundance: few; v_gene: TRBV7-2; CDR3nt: TGTGCCAGCAGCTCGCAGGGACTGACTAATTCACCCCTCCACTTT; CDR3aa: CASSSQGLTNSPLHF
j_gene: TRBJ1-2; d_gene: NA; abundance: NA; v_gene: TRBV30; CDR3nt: TGTGCCTGGAGTGTACTTCGAGATTATGGCTACACCTTC; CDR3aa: CAWSVLRDYGYTF
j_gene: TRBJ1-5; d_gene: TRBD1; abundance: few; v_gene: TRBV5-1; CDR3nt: TGCGCCAGCAGCTTGGGTCAGGGGGCTGGTCAGCCCCAGCATTTT; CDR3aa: CASSLGQGAGQPQHF
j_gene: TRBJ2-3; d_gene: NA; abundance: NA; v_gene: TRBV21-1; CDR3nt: TGTGCCAGCAGCCTCACGGGGGGGGCTGAGAACCCCCTGACAGATACGCAGTATTTT; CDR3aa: CASSLTGGAENPLTDTQYF
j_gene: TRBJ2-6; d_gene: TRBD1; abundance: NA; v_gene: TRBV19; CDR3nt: TGTGCCAGTACCCTAGGACAGGGGGCGCTTGGGGCCAACGTCCTGACTTTC; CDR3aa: CASTLGQGALGANVLTF
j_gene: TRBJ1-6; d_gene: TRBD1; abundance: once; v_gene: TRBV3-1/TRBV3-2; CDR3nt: TGTGCCAGCAGCCCAGGGGGCGGATCACCCCTCCACTTT; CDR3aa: CASSPGGGSPLHF
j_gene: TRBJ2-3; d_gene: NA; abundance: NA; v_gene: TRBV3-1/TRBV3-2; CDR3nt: TGTGCCAGCAGCCAAGCCACCCCGAGCGGCGAATGGGGTGATACGCAGTATTTT; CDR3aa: CASSQATPSGEWGDTQYF
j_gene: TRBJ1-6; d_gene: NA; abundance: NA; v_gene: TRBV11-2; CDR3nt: TGTGCCAGCAGCCTGGGGGGGCCCTATAATTCACCCCTCCACTTT; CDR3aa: CASSLGGPYNSPLHF
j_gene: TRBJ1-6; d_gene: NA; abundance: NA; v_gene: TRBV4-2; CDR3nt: TGTGCCAGCAGCCAAGATTCGGCAGGGCCCTATTCACCCCTCCACTTT; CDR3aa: CASSQDSAGPYSPLHF
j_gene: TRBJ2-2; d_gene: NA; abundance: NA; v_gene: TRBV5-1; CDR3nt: TGCGCCAGCAGCTTGGCCGTCACTGATCCTAACACCGGGGAGCTGTTTTTT; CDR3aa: CASSLAVTDPNTGELFF
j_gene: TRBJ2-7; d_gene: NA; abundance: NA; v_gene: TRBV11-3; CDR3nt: TGTGCCGTAACCAGAGGGTGGGGCTCCTACGAGCAGTACTTC; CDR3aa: CAVTRGWGSYEQYF
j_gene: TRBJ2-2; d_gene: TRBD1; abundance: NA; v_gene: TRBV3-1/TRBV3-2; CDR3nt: TGTGCCAGCAGCCGGACAGGGGGCGCGATGACCGGGGAGCTGTTTTTT; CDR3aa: CASSRTGGAMTGELFF
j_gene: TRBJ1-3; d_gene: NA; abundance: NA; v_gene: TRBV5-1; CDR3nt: TGCGCCAGCAGCGTAGACTATACTGGAAACACCATATATTTT; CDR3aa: CASSVDYTGNTIYF
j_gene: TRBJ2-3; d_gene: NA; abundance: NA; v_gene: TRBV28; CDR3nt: TGTGCCAGCAGTCGGGGGAGGAACCTTCTAATCACAGATACGCAGTATTTT; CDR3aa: CASSRGRNLLITDTQYF
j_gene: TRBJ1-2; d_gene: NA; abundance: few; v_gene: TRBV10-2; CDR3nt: TGCGCCAGCAGGGCGGCAGGGGCGGACTATGGCTACACCTTC; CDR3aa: CASRAAGADYGYTF
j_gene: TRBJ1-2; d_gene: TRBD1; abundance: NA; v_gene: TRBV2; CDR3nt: TGTGCCAGCGGGACAGGGGCCACAAACTATGGCTACACCTTC; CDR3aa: CASGTGATNYGYTF
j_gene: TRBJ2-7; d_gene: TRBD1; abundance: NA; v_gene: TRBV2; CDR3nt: TGTGCCAGCAGTGAAGGCCCTGCAGGGGGCTCCTACGAGCAGTACTTC; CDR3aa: CASSEGPAGGSYEQYF
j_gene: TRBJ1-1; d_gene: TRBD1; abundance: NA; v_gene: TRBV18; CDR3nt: TGTGCCAGCTCACCAGACAGGGACAGGGAGGCTTTCTTT; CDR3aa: CASSPDRDREAFF
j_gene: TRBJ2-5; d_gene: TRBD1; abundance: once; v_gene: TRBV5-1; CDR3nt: TGCGCCAGCAGCTTGGGAGGGACAGGCCAAGAGACCCAGTACTTC; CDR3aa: CASSLGGTGQETQYF
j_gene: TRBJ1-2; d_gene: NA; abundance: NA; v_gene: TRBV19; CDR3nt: TGTGCCAGTAGTCCGCCGACTCGGGGGAATGGCTACACCTTC; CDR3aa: CASSPPTRGNGYTF
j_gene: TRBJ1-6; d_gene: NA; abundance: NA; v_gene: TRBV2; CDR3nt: TGTGCCAGCAGCCCTACCCCAGGAACGGATTCACCCCTCCACTTT; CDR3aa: CASSPTPGTDSPLHF
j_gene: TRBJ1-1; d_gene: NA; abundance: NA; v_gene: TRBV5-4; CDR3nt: TGTGCCAGCAGCCCGGGGGGGCTTATGAACACTGAAGCTTTCTTT; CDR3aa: CASSPGGLMNTEAFF
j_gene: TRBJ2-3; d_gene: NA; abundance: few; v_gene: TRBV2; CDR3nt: TGTGCCAGCAGTGATAAGTGGATAGCACAAGATACGCAGTATTTT; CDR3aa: CASSDKWIAQDTQYF
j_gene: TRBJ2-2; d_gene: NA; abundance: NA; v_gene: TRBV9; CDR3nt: TGTGCCAGCAGCGTGTCGCCAGGGAACACCGGGGAGCTGTTTTTT; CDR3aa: CASSVSPGNTGELFF
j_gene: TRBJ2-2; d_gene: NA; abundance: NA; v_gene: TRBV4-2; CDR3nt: TGTGCCAGCAGCCAAGCTCTCCGTACCGGGGAGCTGTTTTTT; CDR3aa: CASSQALRTGELFF
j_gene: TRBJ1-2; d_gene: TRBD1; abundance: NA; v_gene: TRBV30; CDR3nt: TGTGCCTGGAGGGACTACAGGGGGGAAGGCTACACCTTC; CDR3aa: CAWRDYRGEGYTF
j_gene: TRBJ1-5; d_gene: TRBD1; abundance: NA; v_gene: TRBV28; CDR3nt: TGTGCCAGCAGACAACAGGGGAGCAATCAGCCCCAGCATTTT; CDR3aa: CASRQQGSNQPQHF
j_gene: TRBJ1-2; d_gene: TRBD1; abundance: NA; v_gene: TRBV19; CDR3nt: TGTGCCAGTAACCAGGGACAGGGTATATTGAATGGCTACACCTTC; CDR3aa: CASNQGQGILNGYTF
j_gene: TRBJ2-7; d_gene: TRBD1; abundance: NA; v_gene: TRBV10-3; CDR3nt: TGTGCCATCAGTGAGTCTACTGGGACAGGGGTGGACGAGCAGTACTTC; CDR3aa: CAISESTGTGVDEQYF
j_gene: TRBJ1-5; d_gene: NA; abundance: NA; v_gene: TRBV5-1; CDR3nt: TGCGCCAGCAGCTTGCACGGTTTAGGGGATCAGCCCCAGCATTTT; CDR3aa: CASSLHGLGDQPQHF
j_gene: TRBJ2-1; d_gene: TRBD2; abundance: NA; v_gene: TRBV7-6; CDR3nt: TGTGCCAGCAGCTTAGGGGGACGGACTAGTAATGAGCAGTTCTTC; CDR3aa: CASSLGGRTSNEQFF
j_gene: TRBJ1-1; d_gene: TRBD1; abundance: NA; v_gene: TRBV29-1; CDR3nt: TGCAGCGTCCTGACAGGGCCTGAAGCTTTCTTT; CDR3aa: CSVLTGPEAFF
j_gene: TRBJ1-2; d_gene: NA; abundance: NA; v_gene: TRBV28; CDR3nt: TGTGCCAGCACCCCTGCCAGGGTCTTTTCCCTAAGCTATGGCTACACCTTC; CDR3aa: CASTPARVFSLSYGYTF